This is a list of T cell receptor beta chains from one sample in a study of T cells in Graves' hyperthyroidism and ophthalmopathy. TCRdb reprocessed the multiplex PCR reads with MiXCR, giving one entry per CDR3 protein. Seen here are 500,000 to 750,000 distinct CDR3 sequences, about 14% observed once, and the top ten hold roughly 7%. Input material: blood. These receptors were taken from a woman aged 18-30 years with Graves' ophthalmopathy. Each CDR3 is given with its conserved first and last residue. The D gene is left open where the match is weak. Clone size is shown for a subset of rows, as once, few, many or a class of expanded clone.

CDR3nt: TGCAGCGTTGATAACGGGGGAGATGAAGCTTTCTTT
CDR3aa: CSVDNGGDEAFF
j_gene: TRBJ1-1
v_gene: TRBV29-1
abundance: many
d_gene: NA

CDR3nt: TGTGCCAACCGGGACACCTTGCAAGAGACCCAGTACTTC
CDR3aa: CANRDTLQETQYF
j_gene: TRBJ2-5
v_gene: TRBV6-1
abundance: NA
d_gene: NA

CDR3nt: TGCGCCAGCAGCCAATTGCGGGGTCCCAATCAGCCCCAGCATTTT
CDR3aa: CASSQLRGPNQPQHF
j_gene: TRBJ1-5
v_gene: TRBV4-1
abundance: few
d_gene: NA

CDR3nt: TGTGCCAGCAGACAGGGATTGGACATCAGAAACACCATATATTTT
CDR3aa: CASRQGLDIRNTIYF
j_gene: TRBJ1-3
v_gene: TRBV9
abundance: few
d_gene: NA

CDR3nt: TGTGCCAGTAGTTATAACAGGGTTTGGAACACCGGGGAGCTGTTTTTT
CDR3aa: CASSYNRVWNTGELFF
j_gene: TRBJ2-2
v_gene: TRBV19
abundance: NA
d_gene: NA

CDR3nt: TGTGCCAGCTTGAATGAGTGGCAAGAGACCCAGTACTTC
CDR3aa: CASLNEWQETQYF
j_gene: TRBJ2-5
v_gene: TRBV6-2/TRBV6-3
abundance: many
d_gene: NA

CDR3nt: TGTGCCACCAGTGAAAGCAGGACTAGCAATCAGCCCCAGCATTTT
CDR3aa: CATSESRTSNQPQHF
j_gene: TRBJ1-5
v_gene: TRBV24-1
abundance: NA
d_gene: NA

CDR3nt: TGTGCCAGTGGGGCCCCATCGGAGCTAGCGGGAGCAAATACGCAGTATTTT
CDR3aa: CASGAPSELAGANTQYF
j_gene: TRBJ2-3
v_gene: TRBV6-1
abundance: NA
d_gene: TRBD2

CDR3nt: TGCGCCAGCAGCTTGGGTGGCGTCGGGGGCTCCTACAATGAGCAGTTCTTC
CDR3aa: CASSLGGVGGSYNEQFF
j_gene: TRBJ2-1
v_gene: TRBV5-1
abundance: many
d_gene: NA

CDR3nt: TGCAGTGCTAGCGTACAGCGGGAGGGCCGGGAGCAGTTCTTC
CDR3aa: CSASVQREGREQFF
j_gene: TRBJ2-1
v_gene: TRBV20-1
abundance: many
d_gene: TRBD2

CDR3nt: TGTGCCTGGCGGCAGTTTTTTATGAACACTGAAGCTTTCTTT
CDR3aa: CAWRQFFMNTEAFF
j_gene: TRBJ1-1
v_gene: TRBV30
abundance: many
d_gene: NA

CDR3nt: TGTGCCAGTAGATCCACTTCGGCAGGGACGCTGAGGACTAATGAAAAACTGTTTTTT
CDR3aa: CASRSTSAGTLRTNEKLFF
j_gene: TRBJ1-4
v_gene: TRBV19
abundance: few
d_gene: NA

CDR3nt: TGTGTCATAGCGAAGGGCGGGGGTGAGCAGTTCTTC
CDR3aa: CVIAKGGGEQFF
j_gene: TRBJ2-1
v_gene: TRBV27
abundance: few
d_gene: TRBD2

CDR3nt: TGTGCCACCAGTGACTGGAGCCGGGGCGAGCAGTACTTC
CDR3aa: CATSDWSRGEQYF
j_gene: TRBJ2-7
v_gene: TRBV7-2
abundance: few
d_gene: NA

CDR3nt: TGCAGCGTGACCGGGGTCCTCATGAACACTGAAGCTTTCTTT
CDR3aa: CSVTGVLMNTEAFF
j_gene: TRBJ1-1
v_gene: TRBV29-1
abundance: many
d_gene: NA

CDR3nt: TGTGCCAGCAGTCACCCACCAGATAACACCGGGGAGCTGTTTTTT
CDR3aa: CASSHPPDNTGELFF
j_gene: TRBJ2-2
v_gene: TRBV28
abundance: many
d_gene: NA

CDR3nt: TGTGCCAGCAGACAGCCAGGATATGAAGCTTTCTTT
CDR3aa: CASRQPGYEAFF
j_gene: TRBJ1-1
v_gene: TRBV6-1
abundance: many
d_gene: NA

CDR3nt: TGTGCCAGCGAGGGGGGGCCTGCAGGGGACACAGATACGCAGTATTTT
CDR3aa: CASEGGPAGDTDTQYF
j_gene: TRBJ2-3
v_gene: TRBV12-3/TRBV12-4
abundance: NA
d_gene: NA

CDR3nt: TGTGCCAGCAGCTTAGATGGACAGCCTCAGTACTTC
CDR3aa: CASSLDGQPQYF
j_gene: TRBJ2-7
v_gene: TRBV11-2
abundance: many
d_gene: NA

CDR3nt: TGTGCCAGCAGTGCATGGACAGGGGGCTCCTACGAGCAGTACTTC
CDR3aa: CASSAWTGGSYEQYF
j_gene: TRBJ2-7
v_gene: TRBV12-3/TRBV12-4
abundance: many
d_gene: TRBD1

CDR3nt: TGCAGTGCTAACCCCCCGACCGGGACAGATCAGCCCCAGCATTTT
CDR3aa: CSANPPTGTDQPQHF
j_gene: TRBJ1-5
v_gene: TRBV20-1
abundance: many
d_gene: TRBD1

CDR3nt: TGTGCCAGCAGCTTCGGCAGGGGCTCTCACAACGAGCAGTACTTC
CDR3aa: CASSFGRGSHNEQYF
j_gene: TRBJ2-7
v_gene: TRBV11-1
abundance: many
d_gene: NA

CDR3nt: TGCAGCGTTGATGGGGAAGGCTTGTATGCTGAAGCTTTCTTT
CDR3aa: CSVDGEGLYAEAFF
j_gene: TRBJ1-1
v_gene: TRBV29-1
abundance: many
d_gene: NA

CDR3nt: TGTGCCAGCTCACCTTTGGGGGTCACCAATCAGCCCCAGCATTTT
CDR3aa: CASSPLGVTNQPQHF
j_gene: TRBJ1-5
v_gene: TRBV18
abundance: many
d_gene: NA